This T cell receptor (beta chain) was observed in a study of T-cell reconstitution after alpha-beta-depleted transplantation in children. Using unique molecular identifiers, the investigators prepared the TCRbeta library. TCRdb analysed the PCR reads with MiXCR anew, one entry per CDR3 protein. The data contain 200,000 to 250,000 distinct CDR3 sequences, about 9.2% of them singletons. CDR1 and CDR2 from the germline V gene are SGHRS and YFSETQ. CDR3 length: 13 residues. V lost 6 bases to trimming and J lost 12 bases, with 18 bases between them. This clonotype was counted many times. This receptor was identified in a human donor who donated a stem cell graft to a child with acute lymphoblastic leukemia. The sequenced sample was PBMCs from the stem cell graft donor, obtained from the stem cell graft. V is TRBV5-1 and J is TRBJ1-4; D is undetermined. This CDR3 is CASTLGGGSELFF. The CDR3 nucleotides read TGCGCCAGCACCCTGGGAGGAGGTAGCGAACTGTTTTTT.